This T cell receptor (beta chain) was retrieved from a study of cytomegalovirus exposure and HLA in healthy donors. At sampling all donors were nominally healthy, likely with unrecorded immune exposures. The junction had 15 bases not matched to a gene; V was cut back by 2 bases and J by 6 bases. Germline assignment: CDR1 MNHEY and CDR2 SMNVEV (reference sequence). This CDR3 comprises 18 residues. 13 Jbeta primers and 60 Vbeta primers were used for the PCR. The method was immunoSEQ multiplex PCR; TCRdb's version includes in-frame clones alone and lacks a portion of them. The sample has roughly 180,000 clones, 79% seen once.

The sequenced material came from PBMCs. This sequence was found in a girl aged 5-17 years in good health and CMV-seropositive. V usage is TRBV27 and J usage is TRBJ2-3; 9 positions agree with TRBD1. The CDR3 DNA follows: TGTGCCAGCAGTTTACTGACCGGTACAGGGGGCCCGCCGGATACGCAGTATTTT. Translating gives CASSLLTGTGGPPDTQYF.